This T cell receptor (beta chain) was observed in a study of identical twins. This CDR3 comprises 14 residues. Germline CDR1 SEHNR, CDR2 FQNEAQ (reference sequence). V was pared by 2 bases and J by 5 bases, with 10 bases between. TCRdb reprocessed the 5' RACE reads with MiXCR, giving one entry per CDR3 protein. This table has over 550,000 distinct CDR3 sequences, about 7.1% appearing once. This same sample was also part of a study on yellow fever vaccine responses in identical twins.

Specimen: PBMCs. This chain uses TRBV7-9 with TRBJ1-5, with no clear D. This receptor was identified in a woman between 18 and 29 years old in good health. The CDR3 reads CASSLFDSDQPQHF. The DNA of the CDR3 is TGTGCCAGCAGCTTATTCGATTCGGATCAGCCCCAGCATTTT.